The present TCR beta chain was sequenced within a study of blood T cell repertoires in COVID-19. Study context: The origin of the acute and convalescent COVID-19 samples was the United States, Italy and Spain. The cDNA or gDNA used as material had been derived from T cells, B-cell-depleted T cells, or PBMCs.

Original handling: Amplification of reference gene primers was used by the study to estimate nucleated cell counts. Some clones are missing from TCRdb's copy, which holds only in-frame ones; the method was immunoSEQ multiplex PCR. V and J calls and clone size follow that table, whereas D and trimming were derived from the DNA. Counted here are 250,000 to 300,000 clones, about nine tenths occurring once; the ten biggest clones make up about 10%. The CDR3 is made up of 15 amino acids. Germline CDR1 SGDLS, CDR2 YYNGEE. The V end was cut by 0 bases, the J end by 1 base, with 10 bases between. The TCR originated in a woman aged 25 to 39 with COVID-19, enrolled during active disease. The sample comprised peripheral blood. The V gene is TRBV9, the J gene TRBJ1-1; a weak D match, TRBD1 (6 bases). The CDR3 DNA sequence: TGTGCCAGCAGCGTAGGGGGGCTTTCGAACACTGAAGCTTTCTTT. Its protein is CASSVGGLSNTEAFF.